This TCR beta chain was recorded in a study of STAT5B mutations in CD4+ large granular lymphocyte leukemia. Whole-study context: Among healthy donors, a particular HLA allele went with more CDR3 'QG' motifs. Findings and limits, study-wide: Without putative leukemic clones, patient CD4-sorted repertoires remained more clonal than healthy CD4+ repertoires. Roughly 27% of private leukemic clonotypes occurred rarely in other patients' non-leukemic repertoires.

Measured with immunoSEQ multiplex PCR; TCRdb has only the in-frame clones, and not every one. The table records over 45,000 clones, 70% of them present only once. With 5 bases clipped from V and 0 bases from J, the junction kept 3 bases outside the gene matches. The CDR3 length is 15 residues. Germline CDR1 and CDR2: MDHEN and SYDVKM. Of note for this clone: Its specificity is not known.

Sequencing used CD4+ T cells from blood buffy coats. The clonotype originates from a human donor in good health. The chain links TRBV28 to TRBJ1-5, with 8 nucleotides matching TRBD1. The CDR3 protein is CASSNGQGSNQPQHF. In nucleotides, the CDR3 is TGTGCCAGCAGTAACGGACAGGGTAGCAATCAGCCCCAGCATTTT.